This entry features one TCR beta chain sequence. The sample originates from a study of technical replicates of blood from several donors. The repertoire was sequenced with immunoSEQ multiplex PCR; TCRdb's copy has only in-frame clones and lacks some. Here the sample spans roughly 100,000 clones, 95% being singletons. The sample taken for sequencing was T cells isolated from PBMCs. The receptor's source is a human donor in good health.

The CDR3 spells CASTVSLAGGRAQYF. In DNA form, the CDR3 reads TGTGCCAGCACCGTGAGTCTAGCGGGAGGGAGGGCGCAGTATTTT. V and J are TRBV2 and TRBJ2-3, with TRBD2 matching over 12 bases. CDR1 SNHLY and CDR2 FYNNEI come from the germline V gene. This CDR3 contains 15 residues. The trim removed 7 bases at V and 10 bases at J, leaving 12 bases unmatched.